These 4 T cell receptor beta chains share one sample of origin, sequenced in a study of OX40 agonist ivuxolimab in advanced cancers. Clones were sequenced by immunoSEQ multiplex PCR, and TCRdb holds only the in-frame ones, with some missing. This table holds about 65,000 clones, approximately 80% found once. The specimen comprised CD4+ or CD8+ T cells sorted from blood, sampled in a trial of the OX40 agonist ivuxolimab. Receptors were obtained from an adult with an advanced solid tumor such as melanoma, head and neck, liver or kidney cancer.

This rearrangement joins TRBV11-2 to TRBJ1-1; TRBD1 matches at 10 bases. Germline trimming cut 6 bases from V and 10 bases from J; bases unmatched to any gene: 8. The CDR3 has 13 amino acids. The V gene's germline CDR1 is SGHAT and CDR2 FQNNGV. The CDR3 nucleotides read TGTGCCAGCAGTGGGACAGGGGAAGGATCAGCTTTCTTT. This codes for CASSGTGEGSAFF.

The chain links TRBV5-1 to TRBJ2-1, with a weak D call TRBD1 (6 bases). V was clipped by 6 bases and J by 3 bases, with 13 bases between them. The length of the CDR3 is 14 residues. Germline V gives CDR1 SGHRS, CDR2 YFSETQ. CDR3 amino acids: CASNVAQGYNEQFF. CDR3 nucleotide sequence: TGCGCCAGCAATGTTGCACAGGGCTACAATGAGCAGTTCTTC.

The V call is TRBV5-1, the J call TRBJ2-3; TRBD2 matches 7 bases. The V and J ends lost 0 bases and 6 bases, in that order; junction bases with no gene match: 7. Looked up from germline, CDR1 is SGHRS and CDR2 is YFSETQ. The CDR3 covers 15 residues. CDR3 loop: CASSLEWRESDTQYF. The CDR3 DNA reads as TGCGCCAGCAGCTTGGAGTGGCGGGAGTCGGATACGCAGTATTTT.

The chain uses TRBV29-1 and TRBJ2-3, with a weak D call TRBD1 (6 bases). Germline lookup yields CDR1 SQVTM and CDR2 ANQGSEA. Trimming took off 3 bases at V and 5 bases at J, with 9 bases between the two ends. The CDR3 has 12 amino acids. Here the CDR3 reads CSVDTGIDTQYF. Here the CDR3 DNA reads TGCAGCGTTGACACAGGGATAGATACGCAGTATTTT.